These T cell receptor beta chains were read from a single sample in a study of CD8+CD57+ T cells in acquired aplastic anemia. TCRdb reprocessed the reads with MiXCR, giving one entry per CDR3 protein. The sample lists hundreds of thousands of distinct CDR3 sequences; roughly 34% were seen once. Sequencing was performed on sorted CD4+, CD8+, or CD8+CD57+ T cells (not recorded which) from PBMCs. These receptors were collected from a human donor with aplastic anemia. Each CDR3 is given without its conserved first and last residue.

v_call,cdr3_aa
TRBV12-3/TRBV12-4,ASSLGTGAYEQY
TRBV29-1,SVEDRRNNYGYT
TRBV7-9,ASSLSLSPNQPQH
TRBV19,ASSIAKNIQY
TRBV15,ATSRPSGGALQETQY
TRBV12-5,ASASGQRGETQY
TRBV24-1,ATSDPSGSYERF
TRBV3-1,ASTPTSGANVLT
TRBV2,ASQITGGDNYGYT
TRBV14,ASSPTGGERSTIY
TRBV29-1,SVVTSRTFALYEQY
TRBV2,ASSPYSGGTSYEQY
TRBV2,ASSLTRRAYNEQF
TRBV11-3,ASSPAGTESETQY
TRBV25-1,ASRGGWSGLYNEQF
TRBV10-3,ASSDPEKQVFPNQPQH
TRBV6-2/TRBV6-3,ASRPIRGGSTEAF
TRBV25-1,ASSEFVWGGDGTQY
TRBV2,ASSEDASGNTIY
TRBV13,ASSFLSRTGQVNANYGYT
TRBV5-1,ASSSGTAYEQY
TRBV29-1,SVEVSQETQY
TRBV9,ASSGGQGRVYGYT
TRBV19,ASSGTGGFNGYT
TRBV6-5,ASSEGGTDTQY
TRBV11-3,ASGLEPVSYEQY
TRBV2,ASREATGNTIY
TRBV9,ASSLSWDTTYEQY
TRBV9,ASSENLF
TRBV2,ASWRQGNNTEAF